These 14 T cell receptor beta chains originate from one sample sequenced in a study of monozygotic twins with inflammatory bowel disease. TCRdb reanalyzed the 5' RACE reads and collapses them to one entry per CDR3 protein, without DNA. This table lists approximately 330,000 distinct CDR3 sequences. The sequenced sample consisted of blood. These receptors were taken from a human donor with ulcerative colitis or Crohn's disease, or a healthy co-twin of an affected twin (not recorded which).

V and J are TRBV5-5 and TRBJ2-5. Germline CDR1 and CDR2: SGHKS and YYEKEE (reference sequence). This CDR3 region has 14 residues. The CDR3 here is CASSLPGSEETQYF.

The chain uses TRBV28 and TRBJ1-5; as DNA is missing, the TRBD1 call by TCRdb cannot be tested. This CDR3 spans 13 amino acids. Germline CDR1 is MDHEN and CDR2 is SYDVKM. The CDR3 here is CASRIDRDQPQHF.

The rearrangement joins TRBV5-1 to TRBJ1-2; TCRdb proposes TRBD1, but this gene call is untestable without DNA. CDR1 and CDR2 (germline): SGHRS, YFSETQ. This CDR3 contains 14 residues. CDR3 in amino acids: CASSPGQGAGGYTF. Full variable domain (rest looked up from reference TRBV5-1 and TRBJ1-2): KAGVTQTPRYLIKTRGQQVTLSCSPISGHRSVSWYQQTPGQGLQFLFEYFSETQRNKGNFPGRFSGRQFSNSRSEMNVSTLELGDSALYLCASSPGQGAGGYTFGSGTRLTVV.

The rearrangement joins TRBV28 to TRBJ2-1; TCRdb calls TRBD2, which cannot be checked without DNA. From germline, CDR1 is MDHEN and CDR2 SYDVKM. The CDR3 contains 14 residues. The CDR3 region is CASSLEGIYNEQFF.

This sequence joins TRBV12-3 or TRBV12-4 and TRBJ2-7; TCRdb returns TRBD2, unconfirmable since there is no DNA. This CDR3 has 15 amino acids. CDR3 sequence: CASSSTGLASYEQYF.

The chain has TRBV12-3 or TRBV12-4 and TRBJ2-1; TCRdb indicates TRBD1, and absent DNA this call remains unverified. The CDR3 runs 16 residues. The CDR3 spells CATIRVGGFIYNEQFF.

V usage is TRBV18 and J usage is TRBJ2-7; TCRdb proposes TRBD1, but this gene call is untestable without DNA. The CDR3 length is 16 residues. Germline lookup yields CDR1 KGHSH and CDR2 LQKENI. This CDR3 is CASSPVGQASTYEQYF. The whole variable domain, filled in from reference TRBV18 and TRBJ2-7, reads NAGVMQNPRHLVRRRGQEARLRCSPMKGHSHVYWYRQLPEEGLKFMVYLQKENIIDESGMPKERFSAEFPKEGPSILRIQQVVRGDSAAYFCASSPVGQASTYEQYFGPGTRLTVT.

This chain uses TRBV10-3 with TRBJ1-1; TCRdb returns TRBD1, unconfirmable since there is no DNA. There are 13 residues in the CDR3. CDR1 and CDR2 from the germline V gene are ENHRY and SYGVKD. The CDR3 sequence: CAIRGTGDTEAFF.

The rearrangement uses TRBV6-5 and TRBJ2-1; TCRdb reports TRBD1, a call that lacks DNA to check it against. CDR3 length equals 16 residues. Germline V gives CDR1 MNHEY, CDR2 SVGAGI. CDR3 in amino acids: CASSYVGDRVYDEQFF.

The chain employs TRBV20-1 and TRBJ2-3; TCRdb's assignment of TRBD2 cannot be checked, as there is no DNA. There are 13 residues in the CDR3. The germline V gene has CDR1 DFQATT and CDR2 SNEGSKA (reference sequence). The chain's CDR3 is CSARTSGRDTQYF.

This chain's CDR3 is CASSFRRADTQYF. The chain links TRBV5-1 to TRBJ2-3. The CDR3 is made up of 13 amino acids. CDR1 and CDR2 (germline): SGHRS, YFSETQ.

The chain carries TRBV27 and TRBJ2-3; TCRdb gives TRBD2 as the D gene, but with no DNA this cannot be confirmed. Germline V gene lookup returns CDR1 MNHEY and CDR2 SMNVEV (reference sequence). The CDR3 has 16 residues. This chain's CDR3 is CASSPGARSTIDTQYF.

The chain employs TRBV20-1 and TRBJ1-2; TCRdb outputs TRBD1, but without DNA this stays unchecked. Germline values: CDR1 DFQATT, CDR2 SNEGSKA (reference sequence). This CDR3 has 16 amino acids. This CDR3 is CSYRSAGESANYGYTF.

The CDR3: CASSEVGGTAKNIQYF. The J gene is TRBJ2-4, the V gene TRBV6-4; checking the TCRdb D call of TRBD1 is not possible without DNA. The germline CDR1 and CDR2 sequences are MRHNA and SNTAGT. There are 16 residues in the CDR3.